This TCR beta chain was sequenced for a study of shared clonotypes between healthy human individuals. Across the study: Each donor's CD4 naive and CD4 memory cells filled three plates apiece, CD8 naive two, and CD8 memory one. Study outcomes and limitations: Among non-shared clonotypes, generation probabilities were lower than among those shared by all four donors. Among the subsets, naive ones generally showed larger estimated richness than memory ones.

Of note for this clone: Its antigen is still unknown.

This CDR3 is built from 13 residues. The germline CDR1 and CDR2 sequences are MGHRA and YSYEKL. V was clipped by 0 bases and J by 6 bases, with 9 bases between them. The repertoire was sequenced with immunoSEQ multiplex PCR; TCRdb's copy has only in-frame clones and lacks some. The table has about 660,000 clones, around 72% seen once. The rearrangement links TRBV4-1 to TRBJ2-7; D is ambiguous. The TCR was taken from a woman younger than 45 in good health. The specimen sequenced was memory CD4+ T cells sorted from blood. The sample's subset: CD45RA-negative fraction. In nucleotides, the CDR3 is TGCGCCAGCAGCCAAGATTTGGGTACCGAGCAGTACTTC. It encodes CASSQDLGTEQYF.